A single sample is the source of the 23 T cell receptor beta chains below, sequenced in a study of blood T cell repertoires in COVID-19. Only in-frame clones appear in the TCRdb table, and some are missing; sequencing was by immunoSEQ multiplex PCR. This table holds 350,000 to 400,000 clones, 85% to 90% found once. The sequenced sample consisted of PBMCs or T cells enriched from blood (not recorded which). The receptors stem from a woman under 30 who had recovered from COVID-19.

This sequence joins TRBV5-5 and TRBJ1-2; D may be TRBD1 (5 bases). Germline CDR1 reads SGHKS; CDR2 reads YYEKEE (reference sequence). The CDR3 is 16 amino acids. V gave up 1 base and J gave up 4 bases, with 17 bases separating them. DNA for the CDR3: TGTGCCAGCAGCTTGACGAGGGGAGGGGTGGGCTATGGCTACACCTTC. Translated, it gives CASSLTRGGVGYGYTF.

This chain connects TRBV2 to TRBJ1-1; D not resolved. The V and J ends lost 3 bases and 3 bases respectively, with 5 bases between them. CDR1 is SNHLY and CDR2 is FYNNEI in the germline V gene. The CDR3 sequence is 12 residues long. DNA of the CDR3: TGTGCCAGCAGTGATCCATACACTGAAGCTTTCTTT. It specifies CASSDPYTEAFF.

The chain recombines TRBV5-1 with TRBJ1-1; D is perhaps TRBD1 (6 bases). V shed 3 bases and J shed 3 bases, with 24 bases lying between them. Germline values: CDR1 SGHRS, CDR2 YFSETQ. CDR3 size: 18 residues. CDR3 sequence (DNA): TGCGCCAGCAGCTGGCTAAACGCGGCGGGGGGCAGGGACACTGAAGCTTTCTTT. It encodes CASSWLNAAGGRDTEAFF.

The V and J genes are TRBV5-4 and TRBJ2-3, with 7 bases fitting TRBD1. In germline, CDR1 is SGHNT, CDR2 YYREEE (reference sequence). V gave up 4 bases and J gave up 3 bases; unmatched junction bases: 14. The CDR3 consists of 17 residues. The CDR3 DNA is TGTGCCAGCAGCCGTCTGACGGGACAGCCCCTAACAGATACGCAGTATTTT. This encodes CASSRLTGQPLTDTQYF.

This clone was counted between two and nine times. The chain is built from TRBV9 and TRBJ1-5; unclear D gene. Germline V gene sequence: CDR1 SGDLS, CDR2 YYNGEE. The CDR3 has 14 amino acids. Trimming stripped 1 base from V and 7 bases from J, with 12 bases between. CDR3 residues: CASSVLGEGQPQHF. The CDR3 nucleotides read TGTGCCAGCAGCGTACTCGGGGAGGGACAGCCCCAGCATTTT.

V gene TRBV27 combines with J gene TRBJ2-7, with 8 bases that match TRBD1. The V gene's germline CDR1 is MNHEY and CDR2 SMNVEV (reference sequence). Trimming at V came to 2 bases and at J to 6 bases, leaving 3 bases not matched to a gene. The CDR3 totals 13 residues. The CDR3 nucleotides read TGTGCCAGCAGTTTACCACAGGGGGGCGAGCAGTACTTC. Protein product: CASSLPQGGEQYF.

The V call is TRBV27, the J call TRBJ1-5; TRBD1 agrees at 7 bases. The CDR3 is 16 amino acids. Trimming cost V 2 bases and J 1 base; bases outside gene matches: 5. Germline V gives CDR1 MNHEY, CDR2 SMNVEV (reference sequence). The CDR3 sequence is CASSLAGQPSNQPQHF. The CDR3 DNA reads TGTGCCAGCAGTTTAGCGGGACAGCCCAGCAATCAGCCCCAGCATTTT.

V gene TRBV29-1 combines with J gene TRBJ1-4, with D maybe TRBD1 (6 bases). With 4 bases removed from V and 6 bases from J, the gap between germline ends came to 6 bases. Germline loops: CDR1 SQVTM, CDR2 ANQGSEA. CDR3 length: 11 amino acids. The DNA of the CDR3 is TGCAGCGTTGGACAGGATGAAAAACTGTTTTTT. Its translation is CSVGQDEKLFF.

This chain joins TRBV2 and TRBJ1-1, with TRBD1 matching 8 bases. CDR3 length equals 15 residues. The junction had 9 bases not matched to a gene; V was cut back by 5 bases and J by 4 bases. Germline V lookup: CDR1 SNHLY, CDR2 FYNNEI. The CDR3 loop is CASSPRTGQATEAFF. Written as DNA, the CDR3 is TGTGCCAGCAGTCCGAGGACAGGGCAGGCCACTGAAGCTTTCTTT.

V gene TRBV2 combines with J gene TRBJ1-6, with D possibly TRBD1 on 5 matching bases. V was trimmed by 5 bases and J by 10 bases, leaving 12 bases between them. Germline values: CDR1 SNHLY, CDR2 FYNNEI. CDR3 length equals 13 residues. The CDR3 sequence is CASSPGLDSPLHF. The DNA of the CDR3 is TGTGCCAGCAGTCCGGGACTGGACTCACCCCTCCACTTT.

The chain joins TRBV27 to TRBJ1-1, with D possibly matching TRBD1 (5 bases). The V gene's germline CDR1 is MNHEY and CDR2 SMNVEV (reference sequence). This CDR3 has 14 amino acids. V shed 6 bases and J shed 2 bases, with 13 bases lying between them. CDR3 in amino acids: CASREGAPNTEAFF. CDR3 DNA sequence: TGTGCCAGCAGAGAAGGGGCCCCTAACACTGAAGCTTTCTTT.

The CDR3 protein is CAIAIGQPNYGYTF. The CDR3 DNA sequence: TGTGCCATCGCCATCGGACAGCCTAACTATGGCTACACCTTC. The chain recombines TRBV10-3 with TRBJ1-2, with TRBD1 as a possible D gene (6 bases). Looked up from germline, CDR1 is ENHRY and CDR2 is SYGVKD. The CDR3 extends over 14 amino acids. The V gene lost 8 bases and the J gene lost 0 bases, with 13 bases spanning the gap.

The rearrangement uses TRBV11-2 and TRBJ1-1; D call uncertain. The CDR3 loop spans 13 amino acids. The germline V gene has CDR1 SGHAT and CDR2 FQNNGV. V was cut by 5 bases and J by 5 bases, with 12 bases left in between. The CDR3 sequence: CASSHSVATEAFF. CDR3 nucleotides: TGTGCCAGCAGCCATTCCGTAGCGACTGAAGCTTTCTTT.

J is TRBJ2-1 and V is TRBV3-1 (or the pseudogene TRBV3-2); the match to TRBD2 covers 11 bases. Germline values: CDR1 LGHDT, CDR2 YNNKEL (reference sequence). The trim removed 0 bases at V and 5 bases at J, leaving 12 bases unmatched. The length of the CDR3 is 19 residues. In nucleotides, the CDR3 is TGTGCCAGCAGCCAAGATCTGAACGGTACTAGCGGGGGAAACAATGAGCAGTTCTTC. Its translation is CASSQDLNGTSGGNNEQFF.

This clone was detected a few times. The chain uses TRBV10-1 and TRBJ1-1, with unresolved D. The CDR3 loop spans 14 amino acids. CDR1 and CDR2 from the germline V gene are WNHNN and SYGVQD (reference sequence). Trimming removed 8 bases from V and 5 bases from J, with 18 bases in between. The CDR3 region has the DNA TGCGCCAGCCCATTTCCGGAGATACGGACTGAAGCTTTCTTT. It translates to CASPFPEIRTEAFF.

The rearrangement joins TRBV24-1 to TRBJ1-3; possible D gene TRBD1, 5 bases. The CDR3 loop spans 14 amino acids. CDR1 and CDR2 from the germline V gene are KGHDR and SFDVKD. V lost 2 bases to trimming and J lost 5 bases, with 9 bases between them. The CDR3 sequence is CATSDSGLRNTIYF. CDR3 bases: TGTGCCACCAGTGATTCAGGGTTGAGAAACACCATATATTTT.

The V and J genes are TRBV9 and TRBJ2-3, with D uncertain. The germline gives CDR1 SGDLS, CDR2 YYNGEE. This CDR3 is 14 amino acids long. Trimming shortened V by 4 bases and J by 0 bases, and 9 bases separated the two germline ends. CDR3 amino acids: CASSPQPSTDTQYF. The CDR3 nucleotides are TGTGCCAGCAGCCCACAACCTAGCACAGATACGCAGTATTTT.

Comments on this clone: The junction and the germline gene differ at one end; a read error may be behind it. V is TRBV3-1 (or the pseudogene TRBV3-2) and J is TRBJ2-5; D possibly corresponds to TRBD1 (6 bases). Germline V gene data show CDR1 as LGHDT and CDR2 as YNNKEL (reference sequence). The CDR3 consists of 14 residues. CDR3 DNA: TGTGCCAGCATCCAAACAGGGCTCGAGGAGACCCAGTACTTC. It codes for CASIQTGLEETQYF.

This clone was detected only a few times. This chain connects TRBV5-1 to TRBJ1-4, with 11 bases lining up with TRBD1. J was trimmed by 7 bases and V by 4 bases; bases with no gene match: 9. The CDR3 sequence is 16 residues long. Germline V CDR1 and CDR2: SGHRS, YFSETQ. The CDR3 is CASSGRDRGSPEKLFF. Here the CDR3 DNA reads TGCGCCAGCAGCGGCCGGGACAGGGGGAGTCCTGAAAAACTGTTTTTT.

The chain has TRBV5-6 and TRBJ2-1; D possibly corresponds to TRBD1 (6 bases). Germline CDR1 is SGHDT and CDR2 is YYEEEE. The CDR3 is made up of 15 amino acids. V lost 4 bases and J 5 bases, leaving 16 bases between the germline ends. CDR3 nucleotide sequence: TGTGCCAGCAGCCCCATGCAGGGGTTTGACAATGAGCAGTTCTTC. The encoded protein is CASSPMQGFDNEQFF.

The chain joins TRBV6-1 to TRBJ2-2, with D possibly matching TRBD1 (6 bases). This CDR3 comprises 16 residues. Trimming cost V 4 bases and J 3 bases, with 15 bases left between them. The V gene's germline CDR1 is MNHNS and CDR2 SASEGT. The DNA of the CDR3 is TGTGCCAGCAGTGGCTACCAAGAGGGGGACACCGGGGAGCTGTTTTTT. As protein: CASSGYQEGDTGELFF.

The chain is built from TRBV6-4 and TRBJ1-2; D is unclear. The CDR3 runs to 13 residues. Trimming shortened V by 8 bases and J by 8 bases, and 18 bases separated the two germline ends. Germline CDR1 reads MRHNA; CDR2 reads SNTAGT. The CDR3 DNA sequence: TGTGCCAGCCGAGCATCTGGGCTCTCCGGCTACACCTTC. It codes for CASRASGLSGYTF.

This clone was seen more than once but under ten times. The chain is built from TRBV5-1 and TRBJ1-1; 11 bases agree with TRBD1. This CDR3 has 15 amino acids. V lost 4 bases and J lost 7; bases outside the gene matches: 9. The germline V gene has CDR1 SGHRS and CDR2 YFSETQ. The CDR3 here is CASSLGQGAVVEAFF. For the CDR3, the DNA is TGCGCCAGCAGCCTCGGACAGGGGGCTGTCGTTGAAGCTTTCTTT.